Listed below are T cell receptor beta chains from one sample, sequenced in a study of T cells in Graves' hyperthyroidism and ophthalmopathy. TCRdb itself ran the multiplex PCR reads through MiXCR, one entry per CDR3 protein. This table has approximately 530,000 distinct CDR3 sequences, approximately 15% appearing once. The sample comprised blood. These receptors all stem from a woman between 18 and 29 years old with Graves' hyperthyroidism. Each CDR3 is given with its conserved first and last residue. Each record gives: V gene, J gene, clone size, D gene, CDR3 DNA, CDR3 protein. The D gene is left open where the match is weak. Rows may omit the clone size; those that give it use once, few, many or a size class.

>TRBV7-2|TRBJ1-2|-|-
TGTGCCAGCAGCTCCTTTTTAAGCAGGGATATCTATGGCTACACCTTC
CASSSFLSRDIYGYTF
>TRBV5-5|TRBJ2-5|few|-
TGTGCCAGCAGCTTGGGGAGGGGGGGGCGACGAGAGACCCAGTACTTC
CASSLGRGGRRETQYF
>TRBV28|TRBJ2-7|-|-
TGTGCCAGCAGCCCCGGCTGGGACCACGCCTACGAGCAGTACTTC
CASSPGWDHAYEQYF
>TRBV28|TRBJ1-3|-|-
TGTGCCAGCAGTTGGGGACACTTTGGAAACACCATATATTTT
CASSWGHFGNTIYF
>TRBV6-1|TRBJ2-2|few|-
TGTGCCAGCAGTGCTGGGGTTACCGGGGAGCTGTTTTTT
CASSAGVTGELFF
>TRBV28|TRBJ2-1|many|TRBD1
TGTGCCAGCAGTGGGAGACAGGGCAGCTCCTACAATGAGCAGTTCTTC
CASSGRQGSSYNEQFF
>TRBV7-3|TRBJ2-1|few|-
TGTGCCAGCAGCGAAATACCGGGTCTCTACAATGAGCAGTTCTTC
CASSEIPGLYNEQFF
>TRBV2|TRBJ2-1|-|TRBD2
TGTGCCAGCCTTGGACTAGCGGGACACTACAATGAGCAGTTCTTC
CASLGLAGHYNEQFF
>TRBV20-1|TRBJ2-7|-|-
TGCAGTGCTAGGGTCCCTATTGCGTACGAGCAGTACTTC
CSARVPIAYEQYF
>TRBV27|TRBJ2-6|few|-
TGTGCCAGCAGTCTCCTTCCTGGGGCCAACGTCCTGACTTTC
CASSLLPGANVLTF
>TRBV13|TRBJ1-5|many|-
TGTGCCAGCAGCTTAGGTAAGGGGGGGAGCAATCAGCCCCAGCATTTT
CASSLGKGGSNQPQHF
>TRBV12-3/TRBV12-4|TRBJ1-3|many|TRBD1
TGTGCCAGCAATCGGATAGGGGGCTGGAGTTCTGGAAACACCATATATTTT
CASNRIGGWSSGNTIYF
>TRBV6-1|TRBJ1-4|few|TRBD1
TGTGCCAGCGGGACAGTTGAAAAACTGTTTTTT
CASGTVEKLFF
>TRBV28|TRBJ2-7|few|TRBD1
TGTGCCAGCAGTGTTCCCGGGACAGGAGCCTACGAGCAGTACTTC
CASSVPGTGAYEQYF
>TRBV29-1|TRBJ2-5|-|-
TGCAGCGTCTCATTCCCGGGACCCCAGGAGACCCAGTACTTC
CSVSFPGPQETQYF
>TRBV6-5|TRBJ1-5|many|-
TGTGCCAGCAGTTGGCCGACTCGTAACAGCATGGTTCAGCCCCAGCATTTT
CASSWPTRNSMVQPQHF
>TRBV7-9|TRBJ2-1|-|TRBD2
TGTGCCAGCAGCTCCGGGACTAGCGGGGACTTCTACAATGAGCAGTTCTTC
CASSSGTSGDFYNEQFF
>TRBV6-1|TRBJ2-7|many|TRBD2
TGTGCCAGCAGTGTACTTAGCGGGGGGGCCATGAACGAGCAGTACTTC
CASSVLSGGAMNEQYF
>TRBV20-1|TRBJ1-4|few|-
TGCAGTGCCATTCGGGGGGGCGGAAAGGGGGAAAAACTGTTTTTT
CSAIRGGGKGEKLFF
>TRBV4-1|TRBJ1-2|-|TRBD1
TGCGCCAGCAGCCATAGGAGCACCGGGACAGCTAACTATGGCTACACCTTC
CASSHRSTGTANYGYTF
>TRBV7-9|TRBJ1-1|many|TRBD1
TGTGCCAGCAGCTCGCGTCAACAGGGGGCCATTGAAGCTTTCTTT
CASSSRQQGAIEAFF
>TRBV11-3|TRBJ2-7|-|TRBD2
TGTGCCAGCAGCTTAGGTTTCCTAGCGGGGCCTCTGTCCTACGAGCAGTACTTC
CASSLGFLAGPLSYEQYF
>TRBV15|TRBJ2-1|few|-
TGTGCCACCAGCAGAGATGTGGGCAGCCTTTACAATGAGCAGTTCTTC
CATSRDVGSLYNEQFF
>TRBV7-9|TRBJ1-3|-|-
TGTGCCAGCAGCTTAGGGCAGACGGCCTCTGGAAACACCATATATTTT
CASSLGQTASGNTIYF
>TRBV27|TRBJ2-5|many|-
TGTGCCAGCACCGCGATGGGGACCCAGTACTTC
CASTAMGTQYF
>TRBV3-1|TRBJ1-2|many|-
TGTGCCAGCAGCCGAGGACAGTTCTATGGCTACACCTTC
CASSRGQFYGYTF
>TRBV10-3|TRBJ1-2|few|TRBD1
TGTGCCATCAGTGAGTCAGCCAGGGGGCGCGACTATGGCTACACCTTC
CAISESARGRDYGYTF
>TRBV6-5|TRBJ2-1|few|TRBD1
TGTGCCAGCAGTTACGTCGGACAGGGGAGCAATGAGCAGTTCTTC
CASSYVGQGSNEQFF
>TRBV20-1|TRBJ2-4|few|TRBD2
TGCAGTGTACTAGCGGGAGGAGGGGGGGCCAAAAACATTCAGTACTTC
CSVLAGGGGAKNIQYF
>TRBV12-3/TRBV12-4|TRBJ1-2|few|-
TGTGCCAGCAGTTTAGGGCACGACTATGGCTACACCTTC
CASSLGHDYGYTF
>TRBV14|TRBJ2-7|-|TRBD2
TGTGCCAGCAGCCAAGACTGGGGGGGATTCCAACGGCAGTACTTC
CASSQDWGGFQRQYF
>TRBV5-1|TRBJ2-7|-|TRBD2
TGCGCCAGCAGCTTGGTTACTAGCGGCTACGAGCAGTACTTC
CASSLVTSGYEQYF
>TRBV7-2|TRBJ1-3|few|TRBD1
TGTGCCAGCAGCTCGACAGGGCCTGGAAACACCATATATTTT
CASSSTGPGNTIYF
>TRBV12-3/TRBV12-4|TRBJ1-2|many|-
TGTGCCAGCAGTTTTAGCGCCGTTAACTATGGCTACACCTTC
CASSFSAVNYGYTF
>TRBV29-1|TRBJ1-2|-|-
TGCAGCGTCGAACGAGGGACATCTGGAAGTGGCTACACCTTC
CSVERGTSGSGYTF
>TRBV11-2|TRBJ1-1|many|-
TGTGCCAGCAGCGATCGTCCGGGGAGGATTCCTGAAGCTTTCTTT
CASSDRPGRIPEAFF
>TRBV12-3/TRBV12-4|TRBJ1-5|-|-
TGTGCCAGCAGTGCAACAGGACGGAGCAATCAGCCCCAGCATTTT
CASSATGRSNQPQHF
>TRBV5-1|TRBJ2-5|-|-
TGCGCCAGCAGCTTAGGACAGTTGCTGGAGACCCAGTACTTC
CASSLGQLLETQYF
>TRBV11-2|TRBJ2-7|many|-
TGTGCCAGCAGCGCCAGGGTGGGCTACGAGCAGTACTTC
CASSARVGYEQYF
>TRBV7-9|TRBJ2-7|-|-
TGTGCCAGCAGCTTAGCGGACGATTACGAGCAGTACTTC
CASSLADDYEQYF
>TRBV20-1|TRBJ2-5|-|TRBD2
TGCAGTGCTAGTGGATTGGGACTAGCAAGGGCTCCAGAGACCCAGTACTTC
CSASGLGLARAPETQYF
>TRBV25-1|TRBJ1-2|few|-
TGTGCCAGCAGTGCCCCTATACGCGGGACGGATGAAGGATATTACTATGGCTACACCTTC
CASSAPIRGTDEGYYYGYTF
>TRBV6-1|TRBJ1-1|many|-
TGTGCCAGCAGTCGGACCGCCACGCAAGCTTTCTTT
CASSRTATQAFF
>TRBV28|TRBJ1-5|few|TRBD1
TGTGCCAGCAGCAGAAGAGGGACAGGGTTTCGGGGGAGTCAGCCCCAGCATTTT
CASSRRGTGFRGSQPQHF
>TRBV27|TRBJ2-3|many|TRBD2
TGTGCCAGCAGTTTACAGCGGGAGTCAGATACGCAGTATTTT
CASSLQRESDTQYF
>TRBV20-1|TRBJ2-2|few|-
TGCTGCCTTTGGTTGGGCGGGGAGCTGTTTTTT
CCLWLGGELFF
>TRBV6-1|TRBJ1-1|many|-
TGTGCCAGCAGTCCAACCCAAGCTCCGACAGTGAACACTGAAGCTTTCTTT
CASSPTQAPTVNTEAFF
>TRBV10-2|TRBJ2-3|few|TRBD2
TGCGCCAGCAGTCCCCGACTAGCGGGGGGAGAGGATACACACACAGATACGCAGTATTTT
CASSPRLAGGEDTHTDTQYF
>TRBV2|TRBJ1-1|many|-
TGTGCCAGCAGCCCCTCGGGAGGAAGCACTGAAGCTTTCTTT
CASSPSGGSTEAFF
>TRBV13|TRBJ2-7|many|TRBD1
TGTGCCAGCAGCTTAAGACAGGGAATTCACGAGCAGTACTTC
CASSLRQGIHEQYF
>TRBV11-3|TRBJ2-3|-|TRBD2
TGTGCCAGCAACGGAGGACTAGCGAGCACAGATACGCAGTATTTT
CASNGGLASTDTQYF
>TRBV20-1|TRBJ2-3|-|-
TGCAGTGCCTACCTGGATACGCAGTATTTT
CSAYLDTQYF
>TRBV4-1|TRBJ2-5|-|-
TGCGCCAGCAGCCGCTCAGACCAAGAACAAGAGACCCAGTACTTC
CASSRSDQEQETQYF
>TRBV12-3/TRBV12-4|TRBJ2-5|-|TRBD2
TGTGCCAGCAGCCACCGGGGACTAGGTTCGGAGACCCAGTACTTC
CASSHRGLGSETQYF
>TRBV29-1|TRBJ2-3|many|-
TGCAGCGGACGATTCCCTGATACGCAGTATTTT
CSGRFPDTQYF